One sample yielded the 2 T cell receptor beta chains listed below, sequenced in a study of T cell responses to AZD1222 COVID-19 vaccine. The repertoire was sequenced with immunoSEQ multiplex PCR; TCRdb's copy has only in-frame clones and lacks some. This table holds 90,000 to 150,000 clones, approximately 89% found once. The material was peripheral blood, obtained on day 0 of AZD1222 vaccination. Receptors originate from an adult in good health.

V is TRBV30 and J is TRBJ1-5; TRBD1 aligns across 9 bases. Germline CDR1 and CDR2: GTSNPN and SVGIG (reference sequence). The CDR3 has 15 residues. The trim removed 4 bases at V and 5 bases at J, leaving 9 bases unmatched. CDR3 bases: TGTGCCTGGAACACGGGACAGGGAAAGGATCAGCCCCAGCATTTT. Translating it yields CAWNTGQGKDQPQHF.

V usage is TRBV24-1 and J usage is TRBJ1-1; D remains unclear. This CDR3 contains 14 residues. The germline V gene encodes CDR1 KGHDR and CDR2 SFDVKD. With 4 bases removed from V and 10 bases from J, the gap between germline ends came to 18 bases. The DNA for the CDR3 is TGTGCCACCAGTGACCCGAATGACGGCCGGGGAGCTTTCTTT. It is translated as CATSDPNDGRGAFF.